This TCR beta chain emerged from a study of blood T cells in healthy people across ages. Study observations and caveats: Significant beta diversity loss was already apparent by age approximately 38, declining roughly linearly.

A few counts support this clonotype. No antigen is known for it. The CDR3 spans 12 residues. Germline V lookup: CDR1 DFQATT, CDR2 SNEGSKA (reference sequence). The V gene end was trimmed by 6 bases and the J gene end by 4 bases; junction bases not matched to a gene: 2. A second PCR of about 6 to 12 cycles used a sample-barcoded 5' primer and a J-beta primer mix. TCRdb called the 5' RACE reads again in MiXCR, with one record for every CDR3 protein. Of 550,000 to 650,000 distinct CDR3 sequences in the sample, roughly a quarter were seen once. Per-sample PBMC isolation yielded at least 6 million cells. The same data also contributed to another study, on T cells of mothers and their children. This second study notes: The donors comprised about 6 children and their three healthy Caucasian mothers. A primer called M1S, used in the second PCR, added sample barcodes and 2-4 random nucleotides.

This receptor was identified in a boy aged 2 to 9 in good health. What was sequenced was blood. The rearrangement uses TRBV20-1 and TRBJ2-3; 9 bases line up with TRBD1. CDR3 protein: CSAGTGSDTQYF. The CDR3 DNA follows: TGCAGTGCGGGGACAGGGTCAGATACGCAGTATTTT.